The source of this TCR beta chain is a study of tumor and adjacent non-tumor tissue in lung cancer. Regarding the study as a whole: Shorter survival was associated with higher TCR diversity in tumors.

The library came from three nested PCR rounds adapted from ARM-PCR protocols. TCRdb re-called the multiplex PCR reads through MiXCR, storing one row per CDR3 protein. The sample shows approximately 120,000 distinct CDR3 sequences, 75% of them seen only once. This clonotype showed up just a few times. The antigen remains unidentified. CDR1 is MDHEN and CDR2 is SYDVKM in the germline V gene. The CDR3 contains 13 residues. With 7 bases removed from V and 8 bases from J, the gap between germline ends came to 17 bases. RNA was extracted from bulk tissue without any cell sorting. The material sequenced was lung tumor tissue. This clonotype was sampled from a woman aged 60-75 years with non-small cell lung cancer. The rearrangement links TRBV28 to TRBJ1-2; no clear D. CDR3 sequence (DNA): TGTGCCAGCACTAAAACCTTCGGAGGAGGCTACACCTTC. Encoded protein: CASTKTFGGGYTF.